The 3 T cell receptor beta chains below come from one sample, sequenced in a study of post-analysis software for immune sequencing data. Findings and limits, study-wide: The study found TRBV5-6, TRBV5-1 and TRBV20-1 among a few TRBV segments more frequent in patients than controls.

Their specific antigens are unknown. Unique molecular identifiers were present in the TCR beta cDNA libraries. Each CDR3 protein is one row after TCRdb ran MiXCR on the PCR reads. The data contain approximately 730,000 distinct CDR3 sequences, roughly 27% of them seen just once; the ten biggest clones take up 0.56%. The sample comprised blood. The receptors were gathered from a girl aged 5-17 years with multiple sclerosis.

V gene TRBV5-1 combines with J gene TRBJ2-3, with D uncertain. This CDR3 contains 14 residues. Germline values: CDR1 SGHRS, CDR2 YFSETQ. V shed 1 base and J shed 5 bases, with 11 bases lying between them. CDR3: CASSLSQNQDTQYF. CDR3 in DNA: TGCGCCAGCAGCTTGTCGCAGAACCAAGATACGCAGTATTTT.

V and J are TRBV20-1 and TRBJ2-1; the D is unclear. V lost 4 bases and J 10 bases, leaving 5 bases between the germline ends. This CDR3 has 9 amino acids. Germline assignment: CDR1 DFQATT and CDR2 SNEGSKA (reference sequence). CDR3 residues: CSATFEQFF. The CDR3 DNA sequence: TGCAGTGCTACCTTCGAGCAGTTCTTC.

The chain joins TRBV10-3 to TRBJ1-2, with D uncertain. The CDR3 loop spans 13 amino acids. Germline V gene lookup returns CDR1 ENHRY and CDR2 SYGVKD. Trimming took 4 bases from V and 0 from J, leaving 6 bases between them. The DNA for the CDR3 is TGTGCCATCAGTGTCGAGCCTAACTATGGCTACACCTTC. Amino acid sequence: CAISVEPNYGYTF.